The clone carrying this T cell receptor (beta chain) was detected a few times. The sample originates from a study of beta chain features in type 1 diabetes. Reverse transcription of all isolated RNA meant that expressed TCRB transcripts were sequenced. This table comes from immunoSEQ multiplex PCR, and its TCRdb copy is limited to in-frame clones, with some not included. Of some 200,000 clones listed, roughly a tenth are singletons. The CDR3 is 13 residues long. The V end lost 5 bases, the J end lost 4 bases, and 11 bases lay between the germline ends. Looked up from germline, CDR1 is SGHTA and CDR2 is FQGTGA.

The sample was central memory CD4+ T cells from blood. The clonotype originates from a man aged 18 to 30 in good health. The J gene is TRBJ1-1, the V gene TRBV7-3; D is uncertain. The CDR3, as DNA: TGTGCCAGCAGCCTCAGGATGGGCACTGAAGCTTTCTTT. It encodes CASSLRMGTEAFF.